The 32 T cell receptor beta chains in this list originate from one sample, sequenced in a study of T cells in Graves' hyperthyroidism and ophthalmopathy. Amplification targeted TCR beta CDR3 regions from RNA transcripts. The primer set for the first-round RT-PCR of the TCR CDR3 was HTBI. A single record per CDR3 protein comes from TCRdb applying MiXCR to the multiplex PCR reads. The data contain under 650,000 distinct CDR3 sequences, 15% to 20% of them singletons. Material for sequencing was blood. The receptors shown here come from a woman in her twenties or thirties with Graves' hyperthyroidism.

With respect to this clonotype: A much larger clone differs by one base, so this may be a read error. The V and J genes are TRBV2 and TRBJ2-7; the match to TRBD1 covers 10 bases. This CDR3 has 12 amino acids. The junction had 1 base not matched to a gene; V was cut back by 6 bases and J by 5 bases. The germline CDR1 and CDR2 sequences are SNHLY and FYNNEI. CDR3 loop: CASRGTGDEQYF. CDR3 bases: TGTGCCAGCAGGGGGACAGGGGACGAGCAGTACTTC.

This sequence joins TRBV18 and TRBJ1-1; 10 bases agree with TRBD1. This CDR3 comprises 14 residues. Trimming removed 3 bases from V and 7 bases from J; junction bases left unmatched: 5. CDR1 and CDR2 (germline): KGHSH, LQKENI. CDR3 loop: CASSPRTGGDEAFF. CDR3 in DNA: TGTGCCAGCTCACCGAGGACAGGGGGTGATGAAGCTTTCTTT.

For this clonotype: A much larger clone lies one base from this, so it may be a read error. The gene calls are TRBV20-1 and TRBJ1-1; maybe TRBD1 (5 bases). This CDR3 has 14 residues. From germline, CDR1 is DFQATT and CDR2 SNEGSKA (reference sequence). The CDR3 DNA is TGCAGGGGAGCACAGGAACCCATGAACACTGAAGCTTCCTTT. It translates to CRGAQEPMNTEASF.

This clonotype was seen at least ten times. The rearrangement links TRBV6-2 or TRBV6-3 to TRBJ1-2; TRBD1 matches at 9 bases. Looked up from germline, CDR1 is MNHEY and CDR2 is SVGEGT. The CDR3 spans 16 residues. The V gene end was trimmed by 0 bases and the J gene end by 7 bases; junction bases not matched to a gene: 9. The CDR3: CASSYSDGQGSIGYTF. The CDR3 region has the DNA TGTGCCAGCAGTTACTCGGATGGACAGGGGAGTATTGGCTACACCTTC.

This clonotype was observed a few times. V is TRBV30 and J is TRBJ2-1, with D perhaps matching TRBD2 (5 bases). The CDR3 is made up of 14 amino acids. Germline V gene data show CDR1 as GTSNPN and CDR2 as SVGIG (reference sequence). The DNA of the CDR3 is TGTGCGGCGAGCGGTGAAGGGTCCTACAATGAGCAGTTCTTC. As protein: CAASGEGSYNEQFF.

J is TRBJ2-3 and V is TRBV12-3 or TRBV12-4, with TRBD2 identical over 7 bases. Trimming cost V 2 bases and J 0 bases; bases outside gene matches: 5. The length of the CDR3 is 16 residues. CDR3 protein: CASSLRSSGSTDTQYF. The CDR3 DNA reads as TGTGCCAGCAGTTTAAGGTCTAGCGGTAGCACAGATACGCAGTATTTT.

This clonotype came up many times. The chain joins TRBV30 to TRBJ2-3; D is unclear. Germline V CDR1 and CDR2: GTSNPN, SVGIG (reference sequence). The CDR3 contains 15 residues. Trimming took 3 bases from V and 0 from J, leaving 13 bases between them. CDR3 amino acids: CAWSYSRTSTDTQYF. In DNA form, the CDR3 reads TGTGCCTGGAGCTACTCCAGAACTAGCACAGATACGCAGTATTTT.

This clonotype was found a few times. The chain links TRBV28 to TRBJ2-5; D gene unclear. The V gene lost 3 bases and the J gene lost 5 bases, with 7 bases spanning the gap. The CDR3 is 12 residues long. Germline V lookup: CDR1 MDHEN, CDR2 SYDVKM. The CDR3 loop reads CASSFGVETQYF. In nucleotides, the CDR3 is TGTGCCAGCAGTTTTGGGGTTGAGACCCAGTACTTC.

The rearrangement links TRBV10-2 to TRBJ1-5, with 7 positions matching TRBD1. CDR3 length equals 13 residues. The V gene's germline CDR1 is WSHSY and CDR2 SAAADI. The trim removed 8 bases at V and 7 bases at J, leaving 8 bases unmatched. The DNA of the CDR3 is TGCGCCAGCCGAGGGGGCTCCGGACAGCCCCAGCATTTT. This translates into CASRGGSGQPQHF.

This clonotype came up many times. This sequence joins TRBV28 and TRBJ1-2, with TRBD1 matching 11 bases. Germline CDR1 is MDHEN and CDR2 is SYDVKM. V shed 2 bases, J shed 0 bases, and the junction held 5 bases outside the gene matches. This CDR3 spans 17 amino acids. CDR3 nucleotides: TGTGCCAGCAGTTTAAGCGGGACAGGGGGTGCTAACTATGGCTACACCTTC. It is translated as CASSLSGTGGANYGYTF.

The table lists this clonotype with a few counts. The chain couples TRBV28 to TRBJ1-2, with 7 bases matching TRBD1. Germline V CDR1 and CDR2: MDHEN, SYDVKM. The CDR3 totals 12 residues. The V and J ends lost 5 bases and 7 bases, in that order; junction bases with no gene match: 4. The CDR3 nucleotides read TGTGCCAGCAGTGACAGGGTCGCTGGCTACACCTTC. As protein: CASSDRVAGYTF.

This clonotype showed up many times. The rearrangement links TRBV7-2 to TRBJ2-1; 9 bases are shared with TRBD2. The germline V gene encodes CDR1 SGHTA and CDR2 FQGNSA. The CDR3 has 14 residues. V shed 1 base and J 8 bases; nucleotides not matched to a gene: 3. CDR3 in amino acids: CASSLVLAGYEQFF. CDR3 nucleotide sequence: TGTGCCAGCAGCTTAGTCCTAGCGGGATATGAGCAGTTCTTC.

This clonotype was found many times. The chain has TRBV24-1 and TRBJ1-1, with D perhaps matching TRBD1 (6 bases). CDR1 KGHDR and CDR2 SFDVKD come from the germline V gene. The CDR3 contains 13 residues. Trimming removed 3 bases from V and 9 bases from J, with 13 bases in between. The CDR3 nucleotides are TGTGCCACCAGTGATCCGGGACACGCAAAAGCTTTCTTT. It encodes CATSDPGHAKAFF.

This clonotype was counted at least ten times. V is TRBV9 and J is TRBJ2-7; 11 bases line up with TRBD1. The CDR3 is 15 residues long. J gave up 5 bases and V 4 bases, and 8 bases lay outside the gene matches. The germline V gene encodes CDR1 SGDLS and CDR2 YYNGEE. CDR3 loop: CASSPWTGGVNEQYF. The CDR3 DNA is TGTGCCAGCAGCCCTTGGACAGGGGGCGTAAACGAGCAGTACTTC.

This clonotype came up many times. This chain links TRBV11-2 with TRBJ1-1; 8 nucleotides line up with TRBD1. J was trimmed by 1 base and V by 0 bases; bases with no gene match: 7. The CDR3 has 17 amino acids. Germline V gene sequence: CDR1 SGHAT, CDR2 FQNNGV. The CDR3 loop reads CASSLDRWQGANTEAFF. The CDR3 DNA sequence: TGTGCCAGCAGCTTAGATCGTTGGCAGGGGGCGAACACTGAAGCTTTCTTT.

This clonotype was seen only a few times. This sequence joins TRBV3-1 and TRBJ1-2; unclear D gene. CDR1 and CDR2 from the germline V gene are LGHDT and YNNKEL (reference sequence). Trimming pared 3 bases from V and 3 bases from J, leaving 8 bases between. The CDR3 spans 13 residues. CDR3 residues: CASSHRRDYGYTF. The CDR3, as DNA: TGTGCCAGCAGCCACCGACGGGACTATGGCTACACCTTC.

As concerns this clonotype: Being one base from a much bigger clone, this may be a read error. V and J are TRBV20-1 and TRBJ2-1, with TRBD2 as a possible D gene (6 bases). With the DNA end fitting TRBJ2-7 better, the J assignment may be wrong. The germline V gene has CDR1 DFQATT and CDR2 SNEGSKA (reference sequence). The CDR3 has 16 amino acids. In DNA, the CDR3 is TGCAGTGCTAGCGGAATAATGAGAGGAGGGCGCAATGAGCAGTACTTC. Translated: CSASGIMRGGRNEQYF.

The CDR3 loop reads CSATRGSFEYEQYF. DNA of the CDR3: TGCAGTGCTACGCGGGGCTCGTTCGAATACGAGCAGTACTTC. The chain is built from TRBV20-1 and TRBJ2-7; tentative D call: TRBD2 (6 bases). The germline V gene encodes CDR1 DFQATT and CDR2 SNEGSKA (reference sequence). The V end lost 4 bases, the J end lost 4 bases, and 17 bases lay between the germline ends. The CDR3 spans 14 residues.

Worth noting for this clonotype: Just one base apart from a much larger clone, this may be a read error. CDR3 sequence reads: CASGSSQGGDEQYF. In nucleotides, the CDR3 is TGTGCCAGCGGTTCATCACAGGGAGGGGACGAGCAGTACTTC. The chain joins TRBV28 to TRBJ2-7; D possibly corresponds to TRBD2 (7 bases). The germline CDR1 and CDR2 sequences are MDHEN and SYDVKM. Trimming pared 8 bases from V and 5 bases from J, leaving 19 bases between. The CDR3 sequence is 14 residues long.

This clonotype has a count of ten or more. The CDR3 protein is CASSPRLAATQETQYF. For the CDR3, the DNA is TGTGCCAGCTCACCACGGCTAGCGGCAACCCAAGAGACCCAGTACTTC. The chain uses TRBV18 and TRBJ2-5, with 7 bases lining up with TRBD2. The CDR3 consists of 16 residues. The germline V gene has CDR1 KGHSH and CDR2 LQKENI. With 1 base clipped from V and 1 base from J, the junction kept 6 bases outside the gene matches. Looking up the rest from reference TRBV18 and TRBJ2-5 gives the full variable domain: NAGVMQNPRHLVRRRGQEARLRCSPMKGHSHVYWYRQLPEEGLKFMVYLQKENIIDESGMPKERFSAEFPKEGPSILRIQQVVRGDSAAYFCASSPRLAATQETQYFGPGTRLLVL.

In regard to this clonotype: A single base separates this from a much larger clone, so it may be a read error. V is TRBV28 and J is TRBJ1-3, with D unresolved. Germline V lookup: CDR1 MDHEN, CDR2 SYDVKM. This CDR3 has 15 amino acids. Deletions cut 5 bases from V and 2 bases from J, with 13 bases between. CDR3 DNA sequence: TGTGCCAGCAGTACATGGCAAACAGCTGGAAACACCATATATTTT. It translates to CASSTWQTAGNTIYF.

This clonotype occurred many times. CDR3 sequence reads: CAWSRRGYEQYF. DNA for the CDR3: TGTGCCTGGAGTCGGAGGGGGTACGAGCAGTACTTC. The chain couples TRBV30 to TRBJ2-7; D is tentatively TRBD1 or TRBD2 (6 bases each). The CDR3 is 12 amino acids. Germline V gives CDR1 GTSNPN, CDR2 SVGIG (reference sequence). Trimming stripped 2 bases from V and 4 bases from J, with 9 bases between.

A few counts support this clonotype. The chain employs TRBV7-3 and TRBJ2-2, with D perhaps assigned TRBD1 or TRBD2 (6 bases each). The CDR3 is made up of 15 amino acids. Trimming cost V 3 bases and J 7 bases, with 15 bases left between them. Germline CDR1 SGHTA, CDR2 FQGTGA. CDR3 sequence reads: CASSFYGGQGGELFF. The DNA of the CDR3 is TGTGCCAGCAGCTTCTATGGGGGGCAAGGCGGGGAGCTGTTTTTT.

Note on this clonotype: Given a much more abundant clone one base away, this may be a read error. The conserved closing phenylalanine or tryptophan is absent in this CDR3, likely reflecting a read error. This rearrangement joins TRBV27 to TRBJ2-7; TRBD2 matches 10 bases. CDR3 length: 14 residues. From germline, CDR1 is MNHEY and CDR2 SMNVEV (reference sequence). The junction had 4 bases not matched to a gene; V was cut back by 5 bases and J by 3 bases. The CDR3 region is CASSIASGSYEQYL. Written as DNA, the CDR3 is TGTGCCAGCAGTATAGCTAGCGGGAGCTACGAGCAGTACCTC.

This clonotype appeared many times. CDR3 sequence reads: CSAGGNSGNPDTQYF. As DNA, the CDR3 is TGCAGTGCTGGGGGGAATAGCGGGAACCCAGATACGCAGTATTTT. V gene TRBV20-1 combines with J gene TRBJ2-3; 8 bases line up with TRBD2. V lost 5 bases and J lost 4; bases outside the gene matches: 11. The CDR3 contains 15 residues. From germline, CDR1 is DFQATT and CDR2 SNEGSKA (reference sequence).

V gene TRBV9 combines with J gene TRBJ2-1; a weak D match, TRBD2 (5 bases). V gave up 1 base and J gave up 8 bases, with 13 bases separating them. The CDR3 sequence is 14 residues long. In germline, CDR1 is SGDLS, CDR2 YYNGEE. This chain's CDR3 is CASSVFAGGDEQFF. The CDR3 DNA follows: TGTGCCAGCAGCGTATTTGCGGGTGGGGATGAGCAGTTCTTC.

This clonotype was seen more than once but under ten times. The chain joins TRBV5-4 to TRBJ2-3; TRBD2 aligns across 12 bases. In germline, CDR1 is SGHNT, CDR2 YYREEE (reference sequence). The J segment lost 7 bases and the V segment lost 4 bases, leaving 7 bases of the junction unmatched. This CDR3 is 15 amino acids long. The CDR3 nucleotides are TGTGCCAGCAGCCCGACTAGCGGGAGTGTAAATACGCAGTATTTT. The encoded protein is CASSPTSGSVNTQYF.

This clonotype has at least ten counts. The CDR3 sequence: CASKVLLAETQYF. CDR3 nucleotide sequence: TGTGCCAGCAAGGTTCTTTTGGCGGAGACCCAGTACTTC. V is TRBV6-1 and J is TRBJ2-5; D gene unclear. The V gene lost 7 bases and the J gene lost 5 bases, with 14 bases spanning the gap. Germline V gives CDR1 MNHNS, CDR2 SASEGT. The CDR3 is 13 residues long.

In its sample, this clonotype was seen many times. J is TRBJ2-1 and V is TRBV24-1; TRBD2 aligns across 11 bases. The germline V gene has CDR1 KGHDR and CDR2 SFDVKD. J lost 6 bases, V lost 5 bases, and 11 bases had no gene match. CDR3 size: 17 residues. The CDR3 coding sequence is TGTGCCACCAGTGGTGGTCGAGGACTAGCGGGTCGCAATGAGCAGTTCTTC. Translation gives CATSGGRGLAGRNEQFF.

This clonotype was counted ten times or more. This rearrangement joins TRBV2 to TRBJ2-3; 9 bases agree with TRBD2. Germline CDR1 is SNHLY and CDR2 is FYNNEI. This CDR3 comprises 16 residues. With V trimmed by 7 bases and J by 1 base, 9 bases remained unmatched. CDR3 sequence (DNA): TGTGCCAGCAAGAGGTTTCGGACTAGCGGCACAGATACGCAGTATTTT. Translation gives CASKRFRTSGTDTQYF.

This clonotype occurred many times. The chain uses TRBV28 and TRBJ2-7; tentative D call: TRBD1 (6 bases). CDR3 length: 15 amino acids. Per the germline V gene, CDR1 is MDHEN and CDR2 is SYDVKM. With 6 bases removed from V and 6 bases from J, the gap between germline ends came to 21 bases. CDR3 DNA sequence: TGTGCCAGCAGAAAGTCCGGGACAAAGAGCTGCGAGCAGTACTTC. Its protein is CASRKSGTKSCEQYF. The variable domain in full, with the rest retrieved from reference TRBV28 and TRBJ2-7, is DVKVTQSSRYLVKRTGEKVFLECVQDMDHENMFWYRQDPGLGLRLIYFSYDVKMKEKGDIPEGYSVSREKKERFSLILESASTNQTSMYLCASRKSGTKSCEQYFGPGTRLTVT.

This clonotype appeared a few times. The chain recombines TRBV5-5 with TRBJ2-6; the D call may be TRBD1 or TRBD2 (5 bases each). The germline gives CDR1 SGHKS, CDR2 YYEKEE (reference sequence). The CDR3 sequence is 16 residues long. Trimming took 4 bases from V and 6 from J, leaving 17 bases between them. The CDR3: CASSDGGRGEANVLTF. Here the CDR3 DNA reads TGTGCCAGCAGCGATGGGGGTCGGGGCGAGGCCAACGTCCTGACTTTC.